The 18 T cell receptor beta chains in this list originate from one sample, sequenced in a study of control samples from healthy donors and cancer patients. Produced via immunoSEQ multiplex PCR; TCRdb's table is partial and in-frame only. The sample yields over 90,000 clones, approximately 90% seen once. Sequenced sample: PBMCs. The receptors shown here come from a man aged 55 to 69 with lung cancer.

The chain uses TRBV5-1 and TRBJ2-2, with 8 bases that match TRBD2. V lost 4 bases and J lost 7; bases outside the gene matches: 6. This CDR3 spans 14 amino acids. Germline V gene sequence: CDR1 SGHRS, CDR2 YFSETQ. The CDR3 protein is CASSRGGSNGELFF. CDR3 DNA: TGCGCCAGCAGCCGCGGGGGGTCTAACGGGGAGCTGTTTTTT. Based on the CDR3 plus reference TRBV5-1 and TRBJ2-2, the full variable domain is KAGVTQTPRYLIKTRGQQVTLSCSPISGHRSVSWYQQTPGQGLQFLFEYFSETQRNKGNFPGRFSGRQFSNSRSEMNVSTLELGDSALYLCASSRGGSNGELFFGEGSRLTVL.

The chain combines TRBV14 with TRBJ2-7, with 10 bases that match TRBD1. The V and J ends lost 4 bases and 2 bases, in that order; junction bases with no gene match: 2. The CDR3 runs 14 residues. In germline, CDR1 is SGHDN, CDR2 FVKESK. CDR3 bases: TGTGCCAGCAGCCGCGGACAGGGGGCCTACGAGCAGTACGTC. Encoded protein: CASSRGQGAYEQYV.

V gene TRBV9 combines with J gene TRBJ2-2; possibly TRBD2 for D (6 bases). The CDR3 has 16 residues. Germline loops: CDR1 SGDLS, CDR2 YYNGEE. Trimming removed 3 bases at V and 4 bases at J, with 16 bases between. The CDR3 sequence is CASSGSGEAGTGELFF. The DNA for the CDR3 is TGTGCCAGCAGCGGAAGTGGGGAGGCGGGCACCGGGGAGCTGTTTTTT.

The rearrangement joins TRBV5-6 to TRBJ1-3; D call uncertain. V was pared by 0 bases and J by 3 bases, with 10 bases between. This CDR3 comprises 15 residues. Germline V lookup: CDR1 SGHDT, CDR2 YYEEEE. The CDR3, as DNA: TGTGCCAGCAGCTTGGCCCAGACGATTGGAAACACCATATATTTT. It specifies CASSLAQTIGNTIYF.

The V call is TRBV5-5, the J call TRBJ1-1, with 8 bases that match TRBD1. V was clipped by 5 bases and J by 4 bases; unmatched bases: 10. The CDR3 totals 15 residues. Germline loops: CDR1 SGHKS, CDR2 YYEKEE (reference sequence). CDR3 protein: CASRRTGPYFTEAFF. The CDR3, as DNA: TGTGCCAGCAGGAGGACAGGGCCGTACTTCACTGAAGCTTTCTTT.

The rearrangement uses TRBV6-7 and TRBJ2-2, with 8 bases aligning to TRBD1. TRBV6-7 is filed as an ORF, its function uncertain. Losses at the gene ends were 2 bases for V and 7 bases for J; bases not matched to a gene: 9. CDR3 length: 16 residues. For the CDR3, the DNA is TGTGCCAGCAGTTACCCCGGGACAGGCGGTGGCGGGGAGCTGTTTTTT. Its protein product is CASSYPGTGGGGELFF.

This chain links TRBV24-1 with TRBJ2-1; 8 positions match TRBD1. This CDR3 has 15 amino acids. V gave up 3 bases and J gave up 8 bases; unmatched junction bases: 8. Germline V lookup: CDR1 KGHDR, CDR2 SFDVKD. In DNA, the CDR3 is TGTGCCACCAGTGATAGGACAGGGTCGAAGTATGAGCAGTTCTTC. This encodes CATSDRTGSKYEQFF.

This chain uses TRBV29-1 with TRBJ2-5; D is uncertain. Germline assignment: CDR1 SQVTM and CDR2 ANQGSEA. The CDR3 has 14 amino acids. Deletions cut 4 bases from V and 4 bases from J, with 16 bases between. The CDR3: CSVVYHLSGETQYF. CDR3 in DNA: TGCAGCGTTGTCTACCACTTATCGGGAGAGACCCAGTACTTC.

The chain carries TRBV18 and TRBJ1-6; the D is unclear. The CDR3 is 14 residues long. Germline V lookup: CDR1 KGHSH, CDR2 LQKENI. The V and J ends lost 2 bases and 5 bases respectively, with 7 bases between them. This CDR3 reads CASSPGVNNSPLHF. CDR3 DNA: TGTGCCAGCTCACCAGGTGTTAATAATTCACCCCTCCACTTT.

This clone was found a few times. The rearrangement joins TRBV4-1 to TRBJ1-1, with D possibly being TRBD1 (6 bases). V gave up 0 bases and J gave up 2 bases, with 16 bases separating them. Germline values: CDR1 MGHRA, CDR2 YSYEKL. The CDR3 spans 17 residues. In nucleotides, the CDR3 is TGCGCCAGCAGCCAAGATCTATCGGACAGCCGAAACACTGAAGCTTTCTTT. This gives the protein CASSQDLSDSRNTEAFF.

This sequence joins TRBV24-1 and TRBJ2-2; TRBD1 agrees at 8 bases. Germline V gene data show CDR1 as KGHDR and CDR2 as SFDVKD. The junction had 7 bases not matched to a gene; V was cut back by 4 bases and J by 7 bases. This CDR3 comprises 15 residues. For the CDR3, the DNA is TGTGCCACCAGTGAACCCGGACAGGGAATCGGGGAGCTGTTTTTT. Protein product: CATSEPGQGIGELFF.

This clone was seen a single time. V usage is TRBV5-1 and J usage is TRBJ1-1; 7 bases line up with TRBD1. V lost 2 bases to trimming and J lost 6 bases; unmatched junction nucleotides: 13. CDR3 length equals 16 residues. CDR1 and CDR2 from the germline V gene are SGHRS and YFSETQ. The CDR3 sequence is CASSLASGGGDSEAFF. CDR3 in DNA: TGCGCCAGCAGCTTAGCAAGTGGAGGGGGCGACTCTGAAGCTTTCTTT. Drawing the rest from reference TRBV5-1 and TRBJ1-1, the complete variable domain is KAGVTQTPRYLIKTRGQQVTLSCSPISGHRSVSWYQQTPGQGLQFLFEYFSETQRNKGNFPGRFSGRQFSNSRSEMNVSTLELGDSALYLCASSLASGGGDSEAFFGQGTRLTVV.

The chain recombines TRBV30 with TRBJ1-4, with D hard to call. Trimming shortened V by 4 bases and J by 1 base, and 4 bases separated the two germline ends. Germline values: CDR1 GTSNPN, CDR2 SVGIG (reference sequence). The CDR3 contains 12 residues. The CDR3 loop is CAWKLTNEKLFF. CDR3 bases: TGTGCCTGGAAGTTAACTAATGAAAAACTGTTTTTT.

This chain links TRBV5-4 with TRBJ2-3; 7 bases match TRBD2. The CDR3 loop spans 10 amino acids. CDR1 is SGHNT and CDR2 is YYREEE in the germline V gene (reference sequence). Losses at the gene ends were 9 bases for V and 6 bases for J; bases not matched to a gene: 1. CDR3 DNA sequence: TGTGCCAACGGGAGGGATACGCAGTATTTT. Protein: CANGRDTQYF.

This chain joins TRBV9 and TRBJ2-5; 9 nucleotides agree with TRBD1. Germline values: CDR1 SGDLS, CDR2 YYNGEE. V lost 3 bases to trimming and J lost 2 bases; unmatched junction nucleotides: 2. This CDR3 is built from 14 residues. For the CDR3, the DNA is TGTGCCAGCAGCGGCGGGACAGGGCAAGAGACCCAGTACTTC. It is translated as CASSGGTGQETQYF.

The chain carries TRBV3-1 (or the pseudogene TRBV3-2) and TRBJ2-1, with D possibly TRBD1 on 5 matching bases. Germline V lookup: CDR1 LGHDT, CDR2 YNNKEL (reference sequence). CDR3 size: 15 residues. Trimming took off 2 bases at V and 0 bases at J, with 8 bases between the two ends. The CDR3 coding sequence is TGTGCCAGCAGCCAAACAGGTAGCTCCTACAATGAGCAGTTCTTC. It translates to CASSQTGSSYNEQFF.

The gene calls are TRBV5-1 and TRBJ1-3; tentative D call: TRBD1 (6 bases). The CDR3 extends over 17 amino acids. The germline V gene has CDR1 SGHRS and CDR2 YFSETQ. The V gene lost 3 bases and the J gene lost 0 bases, with 16 bases spanning the gap. CDR3 in DNA: TGCGCCAGCAGCTCAACAGGCTACAGGGCCTCTGGAAACACCATATATTTT. This encodes CASSSTGYRASGNTIYF.

This chain connects TRBV4-1 to TRBJ2-1; TRBD1 aligns across 9 bases. CDR3 size: 16 residues. The junction had 9 bases not matched to a gene; V was cut back by 2 bases and J by 7 bases. Germline values: CDR1 MGHRA, CDR2 YSYEKL. The CDR3 nucleotides read TGCGCCAGCAGCCAATCCCCGGGACAGGGAAGAAATGAGCAGTTCTTC. Its protein product is CASSQSPGQGRNEQFF.